This T cell receptor (beta chain) was recorded in a study of T-cell memory formation after mild COVID-19. This clonotype was seen only a few times. TCRdb re-called the 5' RACE reads with MiXCR, one entry per CDR3 protein. The table includes just over 400,000 distinct CDR3 sequences, 23% detected once. Deletions cut 6 bases from V and 4 bases from J, with 16 bases between. Germline values: CDR1 DFQATT, CDR2 SNEGSKA (reference sequence). This CDR3 has 14 residues. Sequenced: PBMCs or a T cell subset sorted from them (not recorded which). The chain is built from TRBV20-1 and TRBJ2-1; no reliable D call. The receptor was derived from an adult woman who had mild COVID-19 (a few samples of this study predate the infection). Cell type and time point are not known. CDR3 region: CSALSGRAYNEQFF. The DNA for the CDR3 is TGCAGTGCCCTGTCAGGACGGGCGTACAATGAGCAGTTCTTC.